The 21 T cell receptor beta chains given below trace back to one sample, sequenced in a study of monozygotic twins with inflammatory bowel disease. Using the 5' RACE reads, TCRdb records one entry per CDR3 protein without DNA. Its table records nearly 450,000 distinct CDR3 sequences. Sequenced sample: blood. These receptors were obtained from a human donor with ulcerative colitis or Crohn's disease, or a healthy co-twin of an affected twin (not recorded which).

This rearrangement joins TRBV20-1 to TRBJ2-7; TCRdb calls TRBD1, which cannot be checked without DNA. The CDR3 is 14 residues long. CDR1 DFQATT and CDR2 SNEGSKA come from the germline V gene (reference sequence). The CDR3 here is CSARPGGNTYEQYF.

CDR3 in amino acids: CASSDNIAYEQYF. V usage is TRBV5-6 and J usage is TRBJ2-7. CDR1 and CDR2 from the germline V gene are SGHDT and YYEEEE. There are 13 residues in the CDR3.

This chain joins TRBV5-1 and TRBJ2-5; absent DNA, TCRdb's TRBD2 call cannot be checked. The germline V gene has CDR1 SGHRS and CDR2 YFSETQ. The CDR3 runs to 17 residues. CDR3 protein: CASSLVVAGLRGETQYF.

The V and J genes are TRBV4-1 and TRBJ1-5; TCRdb's D gene call, TRBD1, goes unchecked for lack of DNA. CDR1 and CDR2 (germline): MGHRA, YSYEKL. The CDR3 runs to 16 residues. The CDR3 is CASSQEGRGEGQPQHF.

The gene calls are TRBV5-1 and TRBJ1-1; no DNA is available, so the TRBD1 call from TCRdb remains unchecked. The germline V gene encodes CDR1 SGHRS and CDR2 YFSETQ. The CDR3 is 17 amino acids. CDR3 protein: CASSLVGQGAEGTEAFF.

The rearrangement joins TRBV5-1 to TRBJ2-1; TCRdb's D call, TRBD2, is unchecked because there is no DNA. The germline V gene encodes CDR1 SGHRS and CDR2 YFSETQ. This CDR3 contains 17 residues. The CDR3 sequence: CASSPSGAGGLYNEQFF.

The rearrangement joins TRBV21-1 to TRBJ2-7; TCRdb outputs TRBD1, but without DNA this stays unchecked. TRBV21-1 is a pseudogene. The CDR3 has 16 amino acids. CDR3 region: CASSCLGSDRAYEQYF.

The chain links TRBV3-1 to TRBJ1-5; the TCRdb D gene call, TRBD1, has no DNA to confirm it. This CDR3 has 16 amino acids. The V gene's germline CDR1 is LGHDT and CDR2 YNNKEL (reference sequence). CDR3: CASSQDQGNSNQPQHF.

The chain couples TRBV28 to TRBJ1-2; TCRdb's D call, TRBD1, is unchecked because there is no DNA. CDR3 size: 16 residues. Germline CDR1 reads MDHEN; CDR2 reads SYDVKM. The CDR3 region is CASSLYTGQGNYGYTF.

This chain uses TRBV20-1 with TRBJ1-1; TCRdb picks TRBD1, but there is no DNA to check that call. Germline V gene sequence: CDR1 DFQATT, CDR2 SNEGSKA (reference sequence). CDR3 length equals 14 residues. The chain's CDR3 is CSALVSQGGPEAFF.

This chain links TRBV6-1 with TRBJ1-5. The CDR3 totals 15 residues. Germline V gene data show CDR1 as MNHNS and CDR2 as SASEGT. CDR3 region: CASRISEASNQPQHF.

The CDR3 sequence: CSVEPLSVTEAFF. The rearrangement uses TRBV29-1 and TRBJ1-1. The CDR3 runs 13 residues. Per the germline V gene, CDR1 is SQVTM and CDR2 is ANQGSEA.

V usage is TRBV7-2 and J usage is TRBJ2-7; TCRdb calls TRBD1, which cannot be checked without DNA. The CDR3 loop spans 15 amino acids. Germline V gene sequence: CDR1 SGHTA, CDR2 FQGNSA. CDR3 amino acids: CASSLTGRGSYEQYF.

This chain connects TRBV27 to TRBJ1-2. Germline V CDR1 and CDR2: MNHEY, SMNVEV (reference sequence). CDR3 size: 15 residues. The CDR3 here is CASSLMAANNYGYTF.

The chain joins TRBV12-3 or TRBV12-4 to TRBJ2-1; the TRBD1 assignment by TCRdb is unverifiable without DNA. This CDR3 is 13 amino acids long. CDR3: CASRTTRGGEQFF.

V usage is TRBV6-1 and J usage is TRBJ2-2; TCRdb calls TRBD1, which cannot be checked without DNA. Germline loops: CDR1 MNHNS, CDR2 SASEGT. The CDR3 runs 15 residues. The CDR3 is CASSFPGGFAGELFF.

The chain carries TRBV5-1 and TRBJ2-2. This CDR3 has 12 amino acids. The V gene's germline CDR1 is SGHRS and CDR2 YFSETQ. Here the CDR3 reads CASSFNTGELFF.

This CDR3 reads CASAGQASSPLHF. The chain recombines TRBV2 with TRBJ1-6. Germline CDR1 reads SNHLY; CDR2 reads FYNNEI. The CDR3 length is 13 residues. The full variable domain, with the rest looked up from reference TRBV2 and TRBJ1-6, is EPEVTQTPSHQVTQMGQEVILRCVPISNHLYFYWYRQILGQKVEFLVSFYNNEISEKSEIFDDQFSVERPDGSNFTLKIRSTKLEDSAMYFCASAGQASSPLHFGNGTRLTVT.

This chain links TRBV6-1 with TRBJ1-5. Germline CDR1 MNHNS, CDR2 SASEGT. The CDR3 has 13 amino acids. CDR3 protein: CASISVLNQPQHF.

The chain carries TRBV11-2 and TRBJ2-5; TCRdb returns TRBD2, unconfirmable since there is no DNA. CDR1 is SGHAT and CDR2 is FQNNGV in the germline V gene. This CDR3 is 18 amino acids long. CDR3 residues: CASSLEGSGRAGEETQYF.

This chain connects TRBV12-3 or TRBV12-4 to TRBJ1-6; the TCRdb call, TRBD1, lacks DNA for checking. The CDR3 spans 15 residues. The CDR3 protein is CASQGGFSYNSPLHF.